This is a list of T cell receptor beta chains from one sample in a study of T cell repertoires in cytomegalovirus infection. No antigens are known for them. A single record per CDR3 protein comes from TCRdb applying MiXCR to the reads. The data hold about 770,000 distinct CDR3 sequences, with about 28% observed a single time. The starting material was cultured CD8+ T cells from PBMCs, obtained from culture after CMV antigen stimulation. These TCRs come from a human donor in good health (CMV status not recorded). Some clones in this sample may be carry-over from other donors' samples. The CDR3 runs from the conserved cysteine through the conserved F or W. A D gene is named only where the DNA matches it firmly. Size is omitted from some rows. Given values are once, few, many or a class for expanded clones.

>TRBV5-4|TRBJ2-3|TRBD1|NA
CASSLGTELFTDTQYF
TGTGCCAGCAGCTTAGGGACAGAGTTATTCACAGATACGCAGTATTTT
>TRBV6-6|TRBJ1-5|NA|NA
CASSRPTGLEADQPQHF
TGTGCCAGCAGTAGACCAACAGGACTGGAGGCCGATCAGCCCCAGCATTTT
>TRBV27|TRBJ2-1|TRBD2|few
CASSTTSGTSAFEQFF
TGTGCCAGCAGTACGACTTCCGGGACTAGTGCGTTTGAGCAGTTCTTC
>TRBV20-1|TRBJ2-1|TRBD2|few
CSARLAGGLYNEQFF
TGCAGTGCTAGACTGGCGGGGGGCCTGTACAATGAGCAGTTCTTC
>TRBV7-6|TRBJ1-2|NA|once
CASSLDWDRGYTF
TGTGCCAGCAGCTTAGATTGGGATCGTGGCTACACCTTC
>TRBV6-5|TRBJ2-5|NA|NA
CASSYRSPLETQYF
TGTGCCAGCAGTTACCGCAGTCCATTGGAAACCCAGTACTTC
>TRBV4-1|TRBJ2-5|NA|few
CASSQDFGGEEETQYF
TGCGCCAGCAGCCAAGATTTTGGCGGGGAGGAAGAGACCCAGTACTTC
>TRBV6-1|TRBJ2-5|NA|NA
CASSDPAEGGVGQETQYF
TGTGCCAGCAGTGACCCCGCCGAGGGCGGGGTGGGCCAAGAGACCCAGTACTTC
>TRBV20-1|TRBJ2-7|NA|NA
CSARGQRVEQYF
TGCAGTGCTCGGGGACAGCGGGTGGAGCAGTACTTC
>TRBV20-1|TRBJ1-3|NA|NA
CSARDLKGLGAGNTIYF
TGCAGTGCTAGAGACTTAAAAGGTTTGGGGGCCGGAAACACCATATATTTT
>TRBV24-1|TRBJ2-1|NA|few
CATSDPRDSSSYNEQFF
TGTGCCACCAGTGATCCTCGGGACTCGAGCTCCTACAATGAGCAGTTCTTC
>TRBV4-1|TRBJ2-7|NA|few
CASSPSHFPHYEQYF
TGCGCCAGCAGCCCATCGCACTTCCCCCACTACGAGCAGTACTTC
>TRBV4-2|TRBJ1-4|NA|few
CASSQVVEGGVVNEKLFF
TGTGCCAGCAGCCAAGTGGTAGAGGGTGGGGTAGTAAATGAAAAACTGTTTTTT
>TRBV27|TRBJ2-7|NA|NA
CASSSGQTVYEQYF
TGTGCCAGCAGTTCGGGGCAAACAGTCTACGAGCAGTACTTC
>TRBV10-3|TRBJ2-2|TRBD1|few
CAISPGQDRRVTGELFF
TGTGCCATCAGTCCCGGACAGGACCGGCGGGTCACCGGGGAGCTGTTTTTT
>TRBV25-1|TRBJ2-4|TRBD1|few
CATLGTEGNIQYF
TGTGCCACCCTTGGGACAGAGGGAAACATTCAGTACTTC
>TRBV25-1|TRBJ1-6|NA|NA
CASSEGELNSPLHF
TGTGCCAGCAGCGAAGGGGAGTTGAATTCACCCCTCCACTTT
>TRBV19|TRBJ1-5|NA|NA
CAATEGYSNQPQHF
TGTGCTGCGACGGAGGGCTATAGCAATCAGCCCCAGCATTTT
>TRBV15|TRBJ2-1|TRBD1|few
CATWDRGYEQFF
TGTGCCACGTGGGACAGGGGTTATGAGCAGTTCTTC
>TRBV7-8|TRBJ1-5|TRBD1|many
CASSLEILIGDSTSNQPQHF
TGTGCCAGCAGCTTAGAAATCTTGATCGGGGACAGTACTTCCAATCAGCCCCAGCATTTT
>TRBV15|TRBJ2-3|NA|few
CATSREGSWTGTDTQYF
TGTGCCACCAGCAGAGAAGGTAGCTGGACGGGCACAGATACGCAGTATTTT
>TRBV28|TRBJ2-5|NA|NA
CASSLGTPEGQYF
TGTGCCAGCAGTTTAGGGACACCCGAGGGCCAGTACTTC
>TRBV19|TRBJ2-7|NA|few
CASSMGKAYEQYF
TGTGCCAGTAGTATGGGAAAGGCTTACGAGCAGTACTTC
>TRBV6-1|TRBJ2-5|NA|NA
CASSDRGEETQYF
TGTGCCAGCAGTGACAGGGGGGAAGAGACCCAGTACTTC
>TRBV6-6|TRBJ2-2|NA|NA
CASSYYITGELFF
TGTGCCAGCAGTTACTATATCACCGGGGAGCTGTTTTTT
>TRBV20-1|TRBJ2-5|TRBD2|NA
CSAREMGSGGARETQYF
TGCAGTGCTAGAGAAATGGGCAGCGGGGGGGCCAGAGAGACCCAGTACTTC
>TRBV7-8|TRBJ1-3|TRBD1|many
CASSSRDRDFSGNTIYF
TGTGCCAGCAGCTCCCGGGACAGGGACTTCTCTGGAAACACCATATATTTT
>TRBV9|TRBJ1-2|NA|NA
CASSARPYGYTF
TGTGCCAGCAGCGCCCGCCCCTATGGCTACACCTTC
>TRBV12-3/TRBV12-4|TRBJ1-3|NA|few
CASSPGRVNTIYF
TGTGCCAGCTCCCCGGGACGTGTAAACACCATATATTTT
>TRBV7-9|TRBJ1-1|NA|many
CASILGGNTEAFF
TGTGCCAGCATCCTAGGGGGAAACACTGAAGCTTTCTTT
>TRBV29-1|TRBJ1-1|NA|once
CSVEDGGNTEAFF
TGCAGCGTTGAAGATGGAGGAAACACTGAAGCTTTCTTT
>TRBV27|TRBJ1-1|NA|NA
CASRAQGFGTEAFF
TGTGCCAGCCGCGCTCAGGGTTTTGGCACTGAAGCTTTCTTT
>TRBV19|TRBJ1-1|NA|NA
CASSKYREMNTEAFF
TGTGCCAGTAGTAAGTACAGGGAAATGAACACTGAAGCTTTCTTT
>TRBV7-8|TRBJ1-5|TRBD1|many
CASSSDRWGYQPQHF
TGTGCCAGCAGCTCGGACAGGTGGGGGTATCAGCCCCAGCATTTT
>TRBV14|TRBJ2-5|NA|NA
CASSHLGQETQYF
TGTGCCAGCAGCCACCTGGGGCAAGAGACCCAGTACTTC
>TRBV7-2|TRBJ1-3|NA|NA
CASSPRLTGGGNTIYF
TGTGCCAGCAGCCCCCGCTTAACAGGAGGCGGAAACACCATATATTTT
>TRBV7-6|TRBJ2-2|TRBD1|NA
CASSYNRGQGTGELFF
TGTGCCAGCAGCTACAACAGGGGTCAGGGCACCGGGGAGCTGTTTTTT
>TRBV7-6|TRBJ1-5|TRBD1|many
CASSRTGAGQPQHF
TGTGCCAGCAGCCGGACAGGGGCAGGTCAGCCCCAGCATTTT
>TRBV29-1|TRBJ2-2|NA|NA
CSAPSGNTGELFF
TGCAGCGCCCCTTCCGGGAACACCGGGGAGCTGTTTTTT
>TRBV19|TRBJ1-5|NA|NA
CASTPVHFNQPQHF
TGTGCCAGTACCCCTGTGCACTTCAATCAGCCCCAGCATTTT
>TRBV7-9|TRBJ2-5|NA|many
CASSLDYQETQYF
TGTGCCAGCAGCTTAGACTACCAAGAGACCCAGTACTTC
>TRBV19|TRBJ2-7|TRBD1|few
CASSRPGQGNYEQYF
TGTGCCAGTAGCCGCCCGGGACAGGGGAATTACGAGCAGTACTTC
>TRBV14|TRBJ2-7|TRBD1|NA
CASSQRGLGSYEQYF
TGTGCCAGCAGCCAGAGGGGGCTGGGCTCCTACGAGCAGTACTTC
>TRBV7-8|TRBJ2-1|NA|NA
CASSLKVSQFNEQFF
TGTGCCAGCAGCTTAAAGGTCAGCCAATTTAATGAGCAGTTCTTC
>TRBV12-3/TRBV12-4|TRBJ2-3|NA|NA
CASSRQFTDTQYF
TGTGCCAGCAGCCGACAGTTCACAGATACGCAGTATTTT
>TRBV27|TRBJ2-1|NA|NA
CASSIAASYNEQFF
TGTGCCAGCAGTATAGCCGCCTCCTACAATGAGCAGTTCTTC
>TRBV7-2|TRBJ2-3|NA|NA
CASSPPGHPNTDTQYF
TGTGCCAGCAGCCCTCCGGGACACCCAAACACAGATACGCAGTATTTT
>TRBV10-3|TRBJ2-1|TRBD1|NA
CAIRDRGPYNEQLF
TGTGCCATCAGGGACAGGGGCCCCTACAATGAGCAGCTCTTC
>TRBV5-6|TRBJ1-5|NA|few
CASSNEGFNQPQHF
TGTGCCAGCAGCAACGAAGGGTTCAATCAGCCCCAGCATTTT
>TRBV7-7|TRBJ2-2|NA|NA
CASSPDEWELFF
TGTGCTAGCAGCCCTGACGAGTGGGAGCTGTTTTTT
>TRBV6-1|TRBJ1-5|NA|few
CASIGPRNFGGVNQPQHF
TGTGCCAGCATAGGCCCCCGGAACTTTGGAGGGGTCAATCAGCCCCAGCATTTT
>TRBV12-3/TRBV12-4|TRBJ1-2|NA|many
CASRSSLHQGGYTF
TGTGCCAGCAGGTCTTCCCTCCATCAGGGGGGCTACACCTTC
>TRBV27|TRBJ2-5|TRBD1|few
CASSYQTGRGETQYF
TGTGCCAGCAGTTACCAGACAGGGAGAGGTGAGACCCAGTACTTC
>TRBV3-1|TRBJ2-1|NA|NA
CASSPQEDFVIANEQFF
TGTGCCAGCAGCCCTCAAGAGGACTTCGTGATCGCCAATGAGCAGTTCTTC
>TRBV14|TRBJ2-4|NA|few
CASSPPGRGSKNIQYF
TGTGCCAGCAGCCCTCCCGGCCGGGGGAGCAAAAACATTCAGTACTTC
>TRBV12-3/TRBV12-4|TRBJ1-5|NA|NA
CASRTANQPQHF
TGTGCCAGCAGGACAGCTAATCAGCCCCAGCATTTT
>TRBV10-3|TRBJ2-3|NA|few
CAISEEIYGASTDTQYF
TGTGCCATCAGTGAGGAAATATACGGTGCTAGCACAGATACGCAGTATTTT